This T cell receptor beta chain was documented in a study of T cells in Graves' hyperthyroidism and ophthalmopathy. Study as a whole: Before treatment of any kind, peripheral blood was taken at initial diagnosis. General study findings and limits: Appearing also in blood were most of the thyroid clonotypes expanded above 0.001.

The CDR3 loop spans 15 amino acids. The V and J ends lost 0 bases and 0 bases respectively, with 8 bases between them. Looked up from germline, CDR1 is LGHDT and CDR2 is YNNKEL (reference sequence). Newly diagnosed patients aged 18 to 65 had hyperthyroidism of under 2 months' duration. Many counts were recorded for this clonotype. Its antigen is still unknown. TCR beta CDR3 regions were amplified from RNA. RT-PCR in the first round (using the HTBI primer set) targeted the TCR CDR3. TCRdb re-called the multiplex PCR reads with MiXCR, one entry per CDR3 protein. The sample lists fewer than 700,000 distinct CDR3 sequences; 15% to 20% were seen once.

This TCR came from a woman aged 25 to 39 with Graves' hyperthyroidism. The sequenced sample was blood. The V and J genes are TRBV3-1 and TRBJ2-5; D unclear. In DNA, the CDR3 is TGTGCCAGCAGCCAAGACGCCGGCTACCAAGAGACCCAGTACTTC. Translated, it gives CASSQDAGYQETQYF.